Each of the 9 T cell receptor beta chains below was sequenced from the same sample in a study of T cell repertoires in cytomegalovirus infection (dated by TCRdb to the late 2010s). These TCRs are of unknown antigen specificity. Sequencer: Illumina HiSeq 1500. TCRdb itself trimmed the public reads at Q25 with fastp, ran MiXCR and retained productive beta chains. Every entry covers one CDR3 protein and lists the most common genes and DNA from its rows. The sample table lists under 90,000 distinct CDR3 sequences, about 23% of them with a count of one. The top ten clones comprise approximately 79% of the sample. The sample comprised PBMCs, sequenced either directly or after in vitro stimulation (not recorded which). The receptors were sampled from a human donor in good health (CMV status not recorded). Some clones in this sample may be carry-over from other donors' samples.

This clonotype was counted ten times or more. This sequence joins TRBV19 and TRBJ2-1, with D possibly matching TRBD2 (5 bases). This CDR3 comprises 19 residues. CDR1 and CDR2 (germline): LNHDA, SQIVND (reference sequence). Deletions cut 7 bases from V and 1 base from J, with 26 bases between. DNA for the CDR3: TGTGCCAGTAACCCCTTTCGGGGTGTCGGTAGGATGTCCTACAATGAGCAGTTCTTC. Encoded protein: CASNPFRGVGRMSYNEQFF.

This clonotype appeared a few times. This sequence joins TRBV18 and TRBJ2-1; 7 bases are a match to TRBD2. This CDR3 is 11 amino acids long. V lost 6 bases, J lost 15 bases, and 8 bases stayed unmatched. Germline V gene sequence: CDR1 KGHSH, CDR2 LQKENI. The CDR3 sequence: CASSGAGNPFF. In nucleotides, the CDR3 is TGTGCCAGCTCCGGAGCGGGGAACCCGTTCTTC. Filled out from reference TRBV18 and TRBJ2-1, the complete variable domain reads NAGVMQNPRHLVRRRGQEARLRCSPMKGHSHVYWYRQLPEEGLKFMVYLQKENIIDESGMPKERFSAEFPKEGPSILRIQQVVRGDSAAYFCASSGAGNPFFGPGTRLTVL.

The V gene is TRBV6-5, the J gene TRBJ1-1; D is unresolved. The CDR3 sequence is 12 residues long. The germline CDR1 and CDR2 sequences are MNHEY and SVGAGI. V lost 6 bases to trimming and J lost 5 bases, with 10 bases between them. The CDR3 DNA reads TGTGCCAGCAGCCGAGGGAGTACTGAAGCTTTCTTT. This codes for CASSRGSTEAFF.

This clonotype was seen many times. The chain links TRBV7-4 to TRBJ2-1, with 9 bases that match TRBD2. J gave up 0 bases and V 5 bases, and 11 bases lay outside the gene matches. Germline V gives CDR1 SGHVT, CDR2 SQSDAQ. The CDR3 is made up of 18 amino acids. CDR3 bases: TGTGCCAGCAGCCCCGGAGATAGCGGGAGTACCTCCTACAATGAGCAGTTCTTC. The encoded protein is CASSPGDSGSTSYNEQFF.

This clonotype was counted between two and nine times. The chain links TRBV20-1 to TRBJ1-1, with D possibly being TRBD1 (5 bases). The V end was cut by 6 bases, the J end by 0 bases, with 14 bases between. Germline values: CDR1 DFQATT, CDR2 SNEGSKA (reference sequence). This CDR3 comprises 14 residues. The CDR3 sequence is CSATQGTLNTEAFF. Here the CDR3 DNA reads TGCAGTGCCACCCAGGGAACCCTGAACACTGAAGCTTTCTTT.

The chain carries TRBV12-5 and TRBJ2-1; D call uncertain. This CDR3 comprises 13 residues. Trimming shortened V by 1 base and J by 7 bases, and 8 bases separated the two germline ends. From germline, CDR1 is LGHNT and CDR2 FRNRAP. The DNA for the CDR3 is TGTGCTAGTGGTTTGGACCAACAAAATGAGCAGTTCTTC. It encodes CASGLDQQNEQFF.

The V and J genes are TRBV20-1 and TRBJ2-2, with D perhaps matching TRBD2 (5 bases). Germline V gene lookup returns CDR1 DFQATT and CDR2 SNEGSKA (reference sequence). V was pared by 6 bases and J by 0 bases, with 20 bases between. The CDR3 runs to 17 residues. CDR3 in DNA: TGCAGTGCCCAACCCACCATCGACTACTCGAACACCGGGGAGCTGTTTTTT. Amino acids: CSAQPTIDYSNTGELFF.

This clonotype has more than one count but fewer than ten. The chain links TRBV12-3 or TRBV12-4 to TRBJ1-2; D possibly corresponds to TRBD1 (5 bases). CDR3 length: 14 residues. Trimming pared 5 bases from V and 4 bases from J, leaving 14 bases between. Written as DNA, the CDR3 is TGTGCCAGCAGTCCCAGAAGGGGATTCTATGGCTACACCTTC. Translated, it gives CASSPRRGFYGYTF.

J is TRBJ2-7 and V is TRBV28; D may correspond to TRBD1 or TRBD2 (5 bases each). The germline V gene has CDR1 MDHEN and CDR2 SYDVKM. CDR3 length: 12 amino acids. Deletions cut 7 bases from V and 2 bases from J, with 9 bases between. The CDR3 protein is CASNPGPYEQYF. CDR3 DNA sequence: TGTGCCAGCAACCCGGGACCCTACGAGCAGTACTTC.